This T cell receptor beta chain was captured by sequencing in a study of T cells in Graves' hyperthyroidism and ophthalmopathy. Amplified regions were TCR beta CDR3 sequences from RNA transcripts. The TCR CDR3 first-round RT-PCR relied on the HTBI primer set. TCRdb recomputed calls from the multiplex PCR reads with MiXCR, one row per CDR3 protein. Among approximately 640,000 distinct CDR3 sequences listed, 15% to 20% were seen once. Clinical symptoms, serum thyroxine and TRAb, thyroid ultrasound and orbital computed tomography were used for the diagnoses. Isolation of PBMCs was performed on 8.5 to 10 ml fresh peripheral blood. V trimming: 7 bases; J trimming: 8 bases; junction bases outside the gene matches: 7. The CDR3 runs 12 residues. Per the germline V gene, CDR1 is SQVTM and CDR2 is ANQGSEA.

The receptor was derived from a man aged 45 to 65 with Graves' hyperthyroidism. Source material: blood. The chain couples TRBV29-1 to TRBJ2-3; 9 positions agree with TRBD2. The DNA of the CDR3 is TGCAGCGCCTGGGCGCGGGAGGGTACGCAGTATTTT. Its translation: CSAWAREGTQYF.